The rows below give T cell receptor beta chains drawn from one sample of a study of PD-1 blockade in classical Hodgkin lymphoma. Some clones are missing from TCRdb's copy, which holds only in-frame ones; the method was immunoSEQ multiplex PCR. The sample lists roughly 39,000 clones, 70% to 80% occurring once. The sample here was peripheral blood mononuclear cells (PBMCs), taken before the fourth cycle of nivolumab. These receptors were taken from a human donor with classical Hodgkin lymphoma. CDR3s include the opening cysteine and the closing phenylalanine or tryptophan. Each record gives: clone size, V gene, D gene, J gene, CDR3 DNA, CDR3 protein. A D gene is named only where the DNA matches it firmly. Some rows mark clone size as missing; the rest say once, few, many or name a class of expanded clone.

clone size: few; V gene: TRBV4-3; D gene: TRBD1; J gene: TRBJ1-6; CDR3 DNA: TGCGCCAGCAGCCACCCGGGACAGGGGTCACCCCTCCACTTT; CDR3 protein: CASSHPGQGSPLHF
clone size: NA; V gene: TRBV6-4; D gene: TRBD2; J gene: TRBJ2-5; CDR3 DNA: TGTGCCAGCAGTCGCGGGGGGAGCGCTGGAGAGACCCAGTACTTC; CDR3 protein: CASSRGGSAGETQYF
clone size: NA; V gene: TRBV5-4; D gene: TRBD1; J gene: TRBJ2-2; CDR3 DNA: TGTGCCAGCAGCTTGATGTTGACAGGGGGTGGCGGGGAGCTGTTTTTT; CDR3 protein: CASSLMLTGGGGELFF
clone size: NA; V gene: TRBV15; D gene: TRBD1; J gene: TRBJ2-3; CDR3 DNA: TGTGCCACCAGCAGAGATTACCGTGGTACAGGGGCTTCAGATACGCAGTATTTT; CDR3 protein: CATSRDYRGTGASDTQYF
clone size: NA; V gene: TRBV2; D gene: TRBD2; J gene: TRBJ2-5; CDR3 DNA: TGTGCCAGCACACGACTAGCGAAAGAGACCCAGTACTTC; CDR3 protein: CASTRLAKETQYF
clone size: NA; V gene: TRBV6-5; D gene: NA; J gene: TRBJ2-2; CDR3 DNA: TGTGCCAGCAGTTACCAGATAAGTACCGGGGAGCTGTTTTTT; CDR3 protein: CASSYQISTGELFF
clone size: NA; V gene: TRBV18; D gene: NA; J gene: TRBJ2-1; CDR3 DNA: TGTGCCAGCTCACCAGAGGGTAGAAGCTCCTACAATGAGCAGTTCTTC; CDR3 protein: CASSPEGRSSYNEQFF
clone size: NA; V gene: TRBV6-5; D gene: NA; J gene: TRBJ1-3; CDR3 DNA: TGTGCCAGCAGTTACGGGGGTAGCTCTGGAAACACCATATATTTT; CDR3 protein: CASSYGGSSGNTIYF
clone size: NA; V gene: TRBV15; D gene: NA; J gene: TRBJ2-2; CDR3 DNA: TGTGCCACCAGCAGGACAGGGTCGAGAGCGGGCGGGGAGCTGTTTTTT; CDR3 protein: CATSRTGSRAGGELFF
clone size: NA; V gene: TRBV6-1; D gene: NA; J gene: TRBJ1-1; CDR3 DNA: TGTGCCAGCAGTGAAGCTGTCCTCTTT; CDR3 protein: CASSEAVLF
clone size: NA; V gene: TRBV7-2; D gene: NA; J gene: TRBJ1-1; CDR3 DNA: TGTGCCAGCAGCCGGAGACAGGAAGCTTTCTTT; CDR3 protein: CASSRRQEAFF
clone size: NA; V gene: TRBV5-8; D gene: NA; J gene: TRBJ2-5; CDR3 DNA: TGTGCCAGCAGCTTGTCGGGGACACTCCAAGAGACCCAGTACTTC; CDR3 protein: CASSLSGTLQETQYF
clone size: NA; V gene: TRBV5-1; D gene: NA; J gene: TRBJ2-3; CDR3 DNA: TGCGCCAGCAGGGGGGGCACCCTGCGCCCCACAGATACGCAGTATTTT; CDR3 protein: CASRGGTLRPTDTQYF
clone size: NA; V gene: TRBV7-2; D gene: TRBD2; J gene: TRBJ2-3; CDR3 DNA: TGTGCCAGCAGCTTAGCCTTAGCGGGACCGAGCACAGATACGCAGTATTTT; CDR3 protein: CASSLALAGPSTDTQYF
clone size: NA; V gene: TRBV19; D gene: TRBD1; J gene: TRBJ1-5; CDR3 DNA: TGTGCCAGTAGTACTACAGGGGGCAATCAGCCCCAGCATTTT; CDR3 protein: CASSTTGGNQPQHF
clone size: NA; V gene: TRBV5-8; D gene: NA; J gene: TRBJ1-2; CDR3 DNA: TGTGCCAGCAGCCGAGGGGGGTATGGCTACACCTTC; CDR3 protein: CASSRGGYGYTF
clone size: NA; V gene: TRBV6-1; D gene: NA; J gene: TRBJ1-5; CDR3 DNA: TGTGCCATCAGTGAATCGGCAGGGGCGTATAGCAATCAGCCCCAGCATTTT; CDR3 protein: CAISESAGAYSNQPQHF
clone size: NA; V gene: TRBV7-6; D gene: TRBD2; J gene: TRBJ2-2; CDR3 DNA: TGTGCCAGCAGCTTAAGATCGACTAGCGGGAACACCGGGGAGCTGTTTTTT; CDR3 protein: CASSLRSTSGNTGELFF
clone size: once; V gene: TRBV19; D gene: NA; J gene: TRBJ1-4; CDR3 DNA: TGTGCCAGTAGGGACCGAGCAACTAATGAAAAACTGTTTTTT; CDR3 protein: CASRDRATNEKLFF
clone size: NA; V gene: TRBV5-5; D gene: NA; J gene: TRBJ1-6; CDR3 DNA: TGTGCCAGCACCCCCCGAGGGGATAATTCACCCCTCCACTTT; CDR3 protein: CASTPRGDNSPLHF
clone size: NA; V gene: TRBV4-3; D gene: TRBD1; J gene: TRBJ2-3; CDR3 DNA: TGCGCCAGCAGCCAAGCGACAGGGCTCTTAAGCACAGATACGCAGTATTTT; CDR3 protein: CASSQATGLLSTDTQYF
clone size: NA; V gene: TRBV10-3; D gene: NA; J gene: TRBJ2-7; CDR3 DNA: TGTGCCATCAGTGTACCGGGACAAGGAAGCTCCTACGAGCAGTACTTC; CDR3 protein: CAISVPGQGSSYEQYF
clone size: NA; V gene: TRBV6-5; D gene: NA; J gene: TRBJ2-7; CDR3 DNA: TGTGCCAGCAGTCCTCACAGGGCGAGATACGAGCAGTACTTC; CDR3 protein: CASSPHRARYEQYF
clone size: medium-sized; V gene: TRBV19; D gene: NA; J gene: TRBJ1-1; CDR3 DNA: TGTGCCAGTAGTATAGGTTTTAAGACTGAAGCTTTCTTT; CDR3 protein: CASSIGFKTEAFF
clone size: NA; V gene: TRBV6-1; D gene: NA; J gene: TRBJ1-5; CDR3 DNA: TGTGCCAGCAGCTGGGGGAGCAATCAGCCCCAGCATTTT; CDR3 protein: CASSWGSNQPQHF
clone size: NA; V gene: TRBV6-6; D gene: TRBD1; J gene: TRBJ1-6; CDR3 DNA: TGTGCCAGCAGTCCGGGACAGGGTCGAGGAGGTTCACCCCTCCACTTT; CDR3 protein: CASSPGQGRGGSPLHF
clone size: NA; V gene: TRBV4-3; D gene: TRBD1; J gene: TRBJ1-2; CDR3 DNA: TGCGCCAGCAGCCTCCTGGACAGGGATCATGGCTACACCTTC; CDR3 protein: CASSLLDRDHGYTF
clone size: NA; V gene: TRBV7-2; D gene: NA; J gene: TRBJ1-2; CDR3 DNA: TGTGCCAGCAGCTTAGACGGCAGGACCAACTATGGCTACACCTTC; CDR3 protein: CASSLDGRTNYGYTF
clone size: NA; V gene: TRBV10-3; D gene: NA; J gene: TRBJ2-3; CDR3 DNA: TGTGCCATCACCCCGGGTAGCGGATCGCCAGATACGCAGTATTTT; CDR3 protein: CAITPGSGSPDTQYF
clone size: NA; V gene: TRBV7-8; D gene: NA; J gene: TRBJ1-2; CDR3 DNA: TGTGCCAGCAGCCCCCGTCAGACTAACTATGGCTACACCTTC; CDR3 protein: CASSPRQTNYGYTF
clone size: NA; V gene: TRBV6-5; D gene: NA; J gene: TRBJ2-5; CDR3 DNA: TGTGCCAGCAGTTACGGACCGCGGGAGACCCAGTACTTC; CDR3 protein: CASSYGPRETQYF
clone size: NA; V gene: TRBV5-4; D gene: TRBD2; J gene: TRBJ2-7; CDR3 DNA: TGTGCCAGCAGCCGGGCTAGCGGGCCCAACTACGAGCAGTACTTC; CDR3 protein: CASSRASGPNYEQYF
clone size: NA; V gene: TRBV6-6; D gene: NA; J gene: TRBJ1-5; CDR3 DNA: TGTGCCAGCAGTTACAGCCCCCGGGGGGAGCAGCCCCAGCATTTT; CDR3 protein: CASSYSPRGEQPQHF
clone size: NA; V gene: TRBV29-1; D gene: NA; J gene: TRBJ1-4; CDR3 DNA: TGCAGCGTCTCCAGGACGTCAACTAATGAAAAACTGTTTTTT; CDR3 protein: CSVSRTSTNEKLFF
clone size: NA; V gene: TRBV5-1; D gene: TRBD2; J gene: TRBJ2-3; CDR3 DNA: TGCGCCAGCAGCTTGGAGCTAGCGGGGGGGACGGATACGCAGTATTTT; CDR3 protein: CASSLELAGGTDTQYF
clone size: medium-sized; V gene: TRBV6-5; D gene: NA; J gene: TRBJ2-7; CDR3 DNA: TGTGCCAGCAGATCACGACCAGACGAGCAGTACTTC; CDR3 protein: CASRSRPDEQYF
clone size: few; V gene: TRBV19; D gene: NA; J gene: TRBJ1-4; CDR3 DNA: TGTGCCAGTAGTGAAACAGGGACTGAAAAACTGTTTTTT; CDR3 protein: CASSETGTEKLFF
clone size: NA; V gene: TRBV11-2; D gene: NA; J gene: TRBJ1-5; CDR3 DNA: TGTGCCAGCAGCCGTTCAGGGAACAATCAGCCCCAGCATTTT; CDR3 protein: CASSRSGNNQPQHF
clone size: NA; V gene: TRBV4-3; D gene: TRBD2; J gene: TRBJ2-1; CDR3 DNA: TGCGCCAGCAGCCAAGATGCCGGGGGGGGTGAGCAGTTCTTC; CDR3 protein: CASSQDAGGGEQFF
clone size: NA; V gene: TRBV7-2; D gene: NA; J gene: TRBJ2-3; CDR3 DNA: TGTGCCAGCAGCTTAGTGGGGAGATGGTCAGATACGCAGTATTTT; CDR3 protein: CASSLVGRWSDTQYF
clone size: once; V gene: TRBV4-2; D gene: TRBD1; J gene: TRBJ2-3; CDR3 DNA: TGTGCCAGCAGCCAAGACCTAACAGGGGTGCGCACAGATACGCAGTATTTT; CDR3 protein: CASSQDLTGVRTDTQYF
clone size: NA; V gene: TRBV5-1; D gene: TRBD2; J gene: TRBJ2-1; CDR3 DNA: TGCGCCAGCAGCTTGGGACTAGCGGGGGCAAGGGATGAGCAGTTCTTC; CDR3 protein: CASSLGLAGARDEQFF
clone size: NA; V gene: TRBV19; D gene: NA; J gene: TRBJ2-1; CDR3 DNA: TGTGCCAGTAGTAGGAGGAATGAGCAGTTCTTC; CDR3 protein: CASSRRNEQFF
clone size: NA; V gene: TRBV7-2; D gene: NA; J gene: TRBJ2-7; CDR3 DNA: TGTGCCAGCAGCCAAACTATCTACGAGCAGTACTTC; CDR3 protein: CASSQTIYEQYF
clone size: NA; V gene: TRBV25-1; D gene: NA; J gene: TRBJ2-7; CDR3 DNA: TGTGCCAGCAGTGGCTATTCAGGGCCTGGGTACGAGCAGTACTTC; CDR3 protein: CASSGYSGPGYEQYF
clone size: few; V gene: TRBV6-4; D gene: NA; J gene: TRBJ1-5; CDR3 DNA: TGTGCCAGCAGTGACTCGGCCCGCGGGCCCCAGCATTTT; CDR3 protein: CASSDSARGPQHF
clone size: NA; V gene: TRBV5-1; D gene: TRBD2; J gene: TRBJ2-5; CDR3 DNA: TGCGCCAGCAGCTTGATTCCTAGCGGAGAGACCCAGTACTTC; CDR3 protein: CASSLIPSGETQYF
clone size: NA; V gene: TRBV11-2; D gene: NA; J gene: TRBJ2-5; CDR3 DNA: TGTGCCAGCAGCTTAGCGCTAGTTAGGGAGACCCAGTACTTC; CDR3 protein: CASSLALVRETQYF
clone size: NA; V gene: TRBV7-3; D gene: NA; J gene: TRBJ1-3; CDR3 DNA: TGTGCCAGCAGCCCCTCTAATGGAAACACCATATATTTT; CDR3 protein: CASSPSNGNTIYF
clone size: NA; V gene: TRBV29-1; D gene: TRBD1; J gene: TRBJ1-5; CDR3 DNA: TGCAGCGTTACCATCGGGACAGGGAGCAATCAGCCCCAGCATTTT; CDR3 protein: CSVTIGTGSNQPQHF
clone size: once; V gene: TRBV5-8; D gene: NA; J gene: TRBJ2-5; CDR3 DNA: TGTGCCAGCAGCAATCAGGGGTGGGGCCTCCAAGAGACCCAGTACTTC; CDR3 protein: CASSNQGWGLQETQYF
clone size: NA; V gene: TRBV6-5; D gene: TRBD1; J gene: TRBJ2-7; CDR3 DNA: TGTGCCAGCAGTTACTCGATAGGGGGCTCGGGCGAGCAGTACTTC; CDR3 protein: CASSYSIGGSGEQYF
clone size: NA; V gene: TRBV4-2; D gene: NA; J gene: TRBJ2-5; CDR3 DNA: TGTGCCAGCAGCCAAAATTTAGCTGGGGAGACCCAGTACTTC; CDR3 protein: CASSQNLAGETQYF